This TCR beta chain was retrieved from a study of cytomegalovirus exposure and HLA in healthy donors. The germline CDR1 and CDR2 sequences are MGHRA and YSYEKL. V was cut by 6 bases and J by 2 bases, with 17 bases left in between. The CDR3 is 16 amino acids. PCR used 60 Vbeta primers and 13 Jbeta primers. The data were produced by immunoSEQ multiplex PCR, yet TCRdb's version contains in-frame clones alone and is incomplete. Here the sample spans about 120,000 clones, 60% to 85% being singletons. The sequence derives from a middle-aged woman in good health and CMV-seropositive. Sequencing used PBMCs. V and J are TRBV4-1 and TRBJ1-5; D may be TRBD1 (5 bases). The CDR3 loop is CASSRGEGGGNQPQHF. The CDR3 DNA is TGCGCCAGCAGTCGGGGGGAGGGTGGGGGCAATCAGCCCCAGCATTTT.